This T cell receptor beta chain was recovered during a study of blood T cell repertoires in COVID-19. The repertoire was sequenced with immunoSEQ multiplex PCR; TCRdb's copy has only in-frame clones and lacks some. The table includes tens of thousands of clones, around 90% detected once. This clone occurred once. Per the germline V gene, CDR1 is LGHNA and CDR2 is YNFKEQ. The CDR3 is 16 amino acids. Trimming pared 0 bases from V and 2 bases from J, leaving 14 bases between. This chain connects TRBV4-2 to TRBJ2-7; tentative D call: TRBD2 (6 bases). The clonotype originates from a man aged 55 to 70 with acute or convalescent COVID-19. Sequencing used peripheral blood. CDR3 DNA: TGTGCCAGCAGCCAAGATCAAGCTAGCGACCCCTACGAGCAGTACTTC. Its protein is CASSQDQASDPYEQYF.